The present TCR beta chain was sequenced within a study of long-term antiretroviral therapy in people with HIV. An immunoSEQ assay, version v3.0, was performed at survey level. Produced via immunoSEQ multiplex PCR; TCRdb's table is partial and in-frame only. Among about 14,000 clones listed, roughly 88% were seen once. Per germline, CDR1 MDHEN and CDR2 SYDVKM. The length of the CDR3 is 15 residues. With 6 bases clipped from V and 0 bases from J, the junction kept 4 bases outside the gene matches. Study findings and constraints: Information on adherence, resistance and therapy changes was unavailable.

About this clone itself: The antigen is not known.

The rearrangement links TRBV28 to TRBJ2-1, with TRBD2 identical over 8 bases. This specimen consisted of unsorted PBMCs, obtained 6.2 years after starting antiretroviral therapy. This sequence originates from a man aged 40-49 years with HIV. The CDR3 sequence: CASRMSGSSYNEQFF. Here the CDR3 DNA reads TGTGCCAGCAGAATGAGCGGGAGCTCCTACAATGAGCAGTTCTTC.